What follows describes a single T cell receptor (beta chain). Its cognate antigen is unknown. The sample comes from a study of cytotoxic CD8 clonotypes in ibrutinib-treated CLL. Whole-study context: Responses: roughly 24 partial, 2 complete; after median roughly 5.5 years, roughly 14 stayed remitted, around 12 progressed. Following a median about twelve months of treatment, with a range of 6 to 36, response samples were taken. Findings and caveats of the study: The clonality rise at ibrutinib response reflected private clonotype expansion.

The germline CDR1 and CDR2 sequences are LGHNA and YSLEER. The CDR3 contains 14 residues. The V gene lost 1 base and the J gene lost 0 bases, with 6 bases spanning the gap. Clones were sequenced by immunoSEQ multiplex PCR, and TCRdb holds only the in-frame ones, with some missing. This table has fewer than 150,000 clones, under 90% appearing once. The chain employs TRBV4-3 and TRBJ1-1; D gene unclear. The specimen was PBMCs, collected after 24 months of ibrutinib treatment. This receptor was taken from a human donor with chronic lymphocytic leukemia. The CDR3 protein is CASSQGRMNTEAFF. CDR3 DNA sequence: TGCGCCAGCAGCCAAGGGCGTATGAACACTGAAGCTTTCTTT.